This is a list of T cell receptor beta chains from one sample in a study of T cells after yellow fever vaccination. TCRdb used MiXCR to reprocess the 5' RACE reads, holding one entry per CDR3 protein. The repertoire has more than 120,000 distinct CDR3 sequences, 7.7% of them found once; the top ten carry approximately 0.67%. Material: CD4+ T cells sorted from PBMCs, obtained 5 days after the yellow fever booster vaccination. These TCRs come from a man aged 30 to 45 who received the YFV17D yellow fever vaccine. Each CDR3 is given with its conserved first and last residue. A D gene is named only where the DNA matches it firmly. Not all rows give a size; the values are once, few, many and, for expanded clones, a class.

D gene | J gene | clone size | V gene | CDR3 protein | CDR3 DNA
NA | TRBJ2-3 | many | TRBV12-5 | CASGTVDTQYF | TGTGCTAGTGGTACAGTAGATACGCAGTATTTT
NA | TRBJ1-4 | many | TRBV20-1 | CSAREQNEKLFF | TGCAGTGCTAGAGAACAAAATGAAAAACTGTTTTTT
NA | TRBJ2-5 | many | TRBV4-3 | CASSQGSYETQYF | TGCGCCAGCAGCCAAGGAAGTTACGAGACCCAGTACTTC
NA | TRBJ2-5 | many | TRBV15 | CATSRSVPAYQETQYF | TGTGCCACCAGCAGATCCGTCCCGGCGTACCAAGAGACCCAGTACTTC
NA | TRBJ1-2 | many | TRBV5-1 | CASSTSGSSNYGYTF | TGCGCCAGCAGCACCTCAGGGTCCTCCAACTATGGCTACACCTTC
NA | TRBJ1-1 | many | TRBV7-9 | CASSPGTENTEAFF | TGTGCCAGCAGCCCCGGGACGGAGAACACTGAAGCTTTCTTT
TRBD1 | TRBJ2-5 | NA | TRBV7-9 | CASSPVRQGLGETQYF | TGTGCCAGCAGCCCCGTCCGACAGGGGTTGGGAGAGACCCAGTACTTC
NA | TRBJ2-3 | NA | TRBV7-9 | CASSPRLGSTDTQYF | TGTGCCAGCAGCCCGCGACTAGGAAGCACAGATACGCAGTATTTT
NA | TRBJ2-7 | many | TRBV15 | CATSRDPTSGHREPYDPKQYF | TGTGCCACCAGCAGAGATCCCACTTCGGGCCATCGAGAACCGTACGATCCCAAGCAGTACTTC
NA | TRBJ2-4 | NA | TRBV19 | CASSIRQELAKNIQYF | TGTGCCAGTAGCATACGACAGGAGTTAGCCAAAAACATTCAGTACTTC
TRBD1 | TRBJ2-1 | many | TRBV4-3 | CASSRERGHEQFF | TGCGCCAGCAGCCGCGAAAGGGGGCATGAGCAGTTCTTC
TRBD1 | TRBJ1-1 | NA | TRBV15 | CATSREQGALNTEAFF | TGTGCCACCAGCAGAGAGCAGGGGGCCTTGAACACTGAAGCTTTCTTT
NA | TRBJ2-7 | many | TRBV20-1 | CSASALLGSPYEQYF | TGCAGTGCTAGTGCCCTACTAGGTAGCCCCTACGAGCAGTACTTC
NA | TRBJ2-7 | many | TRBV27 | CASSPRQITHEQYF | TGTGCCAGCAGTCCGCGACAGATAACCCACGAGCAGTACTTC
NA | TRBJ2-5 | many | TRBV12-3/TRBV12-4 | CASSLAGFPTQYF | TGTGCCAGCAGTTTAGCGGGATTCCCCACCCAGTACTTC
NA | TRBJ2-7 | NA | TRBV5-5 | CAISLVSAYVQYF | TGTGCCATCAGCTTAGTCTCAGCCTACGTGCAGTACTTC
NA | TRBJ2-1 | many | TRBV12-3/TRBV12-4 | CASSSGKWYNEQFF | TGTGCCAGTAGTAGCGGAAAATGGTACAATGAGCAGTTCTTC
NA | TRBJ2-5 | many | TRBV18 | CASSPQGVQETQYF | TGTGCCAGCTCACCCCAAGGGGTCCAAGAGACCCAGTACTTC
TRBD2 | TRBJ2-4 | many | TRBV20-1 | CSASRSSGRVSIQYF | TGCAGTGCTAGTCGGTCTAGCGGGAGAGTTTCCATTCAGTACTTC
NA | TRBJ1-2 | NA | TRBV7-9 | CASSFMAGGQNYGYTF | TGTGCCAGCAGCTTCATGGCAGGAGGTCAAAACTATGGCTACACCTTC
TRBD1 | TRBJ1-1 | few | TRBV12-3/TRBV12-4 | CASRIQGSPTEAFF | TGTGCCAGCAGAATACAGGGGAGTCCCACTGAAGCTTTCTTT
TRBD1 | TRBJ2-2 | few | TRBV28 | CASRRQGNTGELFF | TGTGCCAGCAGGCGACAGGGGAACACCGGGGAGCTGTTTTTT
TRBD1 | TRBJ1-1 | many | TRBV7-2 | CASSPRQGARTNTEAFF | TGTGCCAGCAGCCCGCGACAGGGGGCTAGGACGAACACTGAAGCTTTCTTT
TRBD2 | TRBJ2-1 | many | TRBV20-1 | CSASFERGSSYNEQFF | TGCAGTGCTAGTTTCGAGCGGGGGAGCTCCTACAATGAGCAGTTCTTC